Below are 7 T cell receptor beta chains sequenced from a single sample in a study of OX40 agonist ivuxolimab in advanced cancers. Repertoires were generated with immunoSEQ multiplex PCR, while TCRdb's copy carries only in-frame clones and drops some. The sample has 48,000 or so clones, around nine tenths seen once. The sample consisted of CD4+ or CD8+ T cells sorted from blood, taken in a trial of the OX40 agonist ivuxolimab. These receptors were obtained from an adult with an advanced solid tumor such as melanoma, head and neck, liver or kidney cancer.

The gene calls are TRBV12-5 and TRBJ1-5; unclear D gene. The V gene's germline CDR1 is LGHNT and CDR2 FRNRAP. Trimming cost V 4 bases and J 7 bases, with 11 bases left between them. This CDR3 is built from 13 residues. The CDR3 nucleotides are TGTGCTAGTGGTTCGAGTGGGAAGCAGCCCCAGCATTTT. This gives the protein CASGSSGKQPQHF. The whole variable domain, filled in from reference TRBV12-5 and TRBJ1-5, reads DARVTQTPRHKVTEMGQEVTMRCQPILGHNTVFWYRQTMMQGLELLAYFRNRAPLDDSGMPKDRFSAEMPDATLATLKIQPSEPRDSAVYFCASGSSGKQPQHFGDGTRLSIL.

This chain uses TRBV2 with TRBJ2-1; D might be TRBD1 or TRBD2, each matching 6 bases. Germline V gene lookup returns CDR1 SNHLY and CDR2 FYNNEI. The V end was cut by 8 bases, the J end by 0 bases, with 20 bases between. There are 17 residues in the CDR3. CDR3 loop: CASGGEQGPSSYNEQFF. As DNA, the CDR3 is TGTGCCAGCGGAGGGGAGCAGGGGCCTAGCTCCTACAATGAGCAGTTCTTC.

The rearrangement links TRBV28 to TRBJ2-5; tentatively, D is TRBD2 (6 bases). The CDR3 extends over 16 amino acids. Trimming stripped 8 bases from V and 1 base from J, with 20 bases between. In germline, CDR1 is MDHEN, CDR2 SYDVKM. The CDR3 region has the DNA TGTGCCAGCGGCCTCTCCTGGCAGGGAGGCCAAGAGACCCAGTACTTC. It yields the protein CASGLSWQGGQETQYF.

The chain links TRBV6-5 to TRBJ2-7; unclear D gene. The CDR3 spans 15 residues. Between the trimmed V and J ends, which lost 6 bases and 2 bases, there was a span of 17 bases. Germline lookup yields CDR1 MNHEY and CDR2 SVGAGI. This CDR3 is CASSLGPAGAYEQYF. The CDR3 region has the DNA TGTGCCAGCAGCCTCGGCCCGGCCGGAGCCTACGAGCAGTACTTC.

This clone appeared once. The V and J genes are TRBV6-6 and TRBJ2-1; D is unresolved. Per germline, CDR1 MNHNY and CDR2 SVGAGI (reference sequence). The germline V and J ends were trimmed by 0 bases and 8 bases, with 5 bases remaining between them. The CDR3 runs 12 residues. This chain's CDR3 is CASSYSRDEQFF. Written as DNA, the CDR3 is TGTGCCAGCAGTTACTCCAGAGATGAGCAGTTCTTC.

The chain has TRBV21-1 and TRBJ1-3; TRBD1, as called in the table, went unchecked against the DNA. TRBV21-1 is annotated as a pseudogene. The CDR3 spans 16 residues. CDR3: CASSNGPPQGGNTIYF. The CDR3 DNA follows: TGTGCCAGCAGCAACGGCCCTCCACAGGGTGGAAACACCATATATTTT.

The V gene is TRBV27, the J gene TRBJ2-7; D not resolved. This CDR3 has 14 amino acids. Germline V gene sequence: CDR1 MNHEY, CDR2 SMNVEV (reference sequence). With 7 bases removed from V and 2 bases from J, the gap between germline ends came to 15 bases. CDR3: CASKVTEKPYEQYF. CDR3 DNA: TGTGCCAGCAAGGTAACGGAGAAACCCTACGAGCAGTACTTC.